This T cell receptor beta chain emerged from a study of beta chain features in type 1 diabetes. In germline, CDR1 is SGDLS, CDR2 YYNGEE. The CDR3 runs 23 residues. Between the trimmed V and J ends, which lost 4 bases and 5 bases, there was a span of 40 bases. Expressed TCRB transcripts got sequenced, as all isolated RNA was reverse transcribed. Clones were sequenced by immunoSEQ multiplex PCR, and TCRdb holds only the in-frame ones, with some missing. The sample records under 400,000 clones, roughly 13% being singletons. The source material was naive CD4+ T cells from blood. This receptor was identified in a man between 18 and 35 years old in good health. The chain couples TRBV9 to TRBJ2-1; D is possibly TRBD2 (8 bases). CDR3 in amino acids: CASSIQDRTLGLSLAGLDNEQFF. CDR3 bases: TGTGCCAGCAGCATTCAGGACAGGACCTTAGGGCTTTCGTTAGCGGGACTCGACAATGAGCAGTTCTTC. The full variable domain, rest sourced from reference TRBV9 and TRBJ2-1, is DSGVTQTPKHLITATGQRVTLRCSPRSGDLSVYWYQQSLDQGLQFLIQYYNGEERAKGNILERFSAQQFPDLHSELNLSSLELGDSALYFCASSIQDRTLGLSLAGLDNEQFFGPGTRLTVL.